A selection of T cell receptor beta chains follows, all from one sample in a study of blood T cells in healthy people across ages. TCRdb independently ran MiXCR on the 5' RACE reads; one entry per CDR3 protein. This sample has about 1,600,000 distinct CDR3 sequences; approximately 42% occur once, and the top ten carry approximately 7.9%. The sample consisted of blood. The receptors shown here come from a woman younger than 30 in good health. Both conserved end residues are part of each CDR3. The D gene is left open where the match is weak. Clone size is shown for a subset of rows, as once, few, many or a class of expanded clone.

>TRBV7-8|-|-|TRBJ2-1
CASSLAFGRGEQFF
TGTGCCAGCAGCTTAGCCTTTGGGCGTGGGGAGCAGTTCTTC
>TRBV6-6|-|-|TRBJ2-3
CATTPWGGTDTQYF
TGTGCCACCACCCCGTGGGGGGGCACAGATACGCAGTATTTT
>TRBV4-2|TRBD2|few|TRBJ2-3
CASSHTGGITDTQYF
TGTGCCAGCAGCCATACGGGGGGGATCACAGATACGCAGTATTTT
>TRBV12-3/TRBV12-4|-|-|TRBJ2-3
CASRPLGERADTQYF
TGTGCCAGCAGGCCTTTAGGGGAGCGAGCAGATACGCAGTATTTT
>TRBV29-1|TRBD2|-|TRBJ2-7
CSVVGGLAGASYEQYF
TGCAGCGTTGTAGGCGGACTAGCGGGGGCCTCCTACGAGCAGTACTTC
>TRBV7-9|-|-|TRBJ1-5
CASSLSLNRPQHF
TGTGCCAGCAGCTTATCCCTCAATCGGCCCCAGCATTTT
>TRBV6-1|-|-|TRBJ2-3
CATCGRTVKTDTQYF
TGTGCCACCTGTGGAAGGACAGTCAAAACAGATACGCAGTATTTT
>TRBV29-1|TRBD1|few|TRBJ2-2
CSVGQGTGELFF
TGCAGCGTAGGACAGGGCACCGGGGAGCTGTTTTTT
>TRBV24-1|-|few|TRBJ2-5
CATSDPQAYNEQYF
TGTGCCACCAGTGACCCACAGGCCTACAATGAGCAGTACTTC
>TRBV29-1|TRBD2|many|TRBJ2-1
CSLGLAGVFNEQFF
TGCAGCCTGGGACTAGCGGGGGTATTCAATGAGCAGTTCTTC
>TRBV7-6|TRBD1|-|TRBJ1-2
CASSSLFPEGAPEGYTF
TGTGCCAGCAGCTCCTTGTTCCCGGAGGGGGCGCCGGAAGGCTACACCTTC
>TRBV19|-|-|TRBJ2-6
CASSIQRAGANVLTF
TGTGCCAGTAGTATTCAGCGGGCTGGGGCCAACGTCCTGACTTTC
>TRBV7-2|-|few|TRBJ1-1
CASSHMDRTWGTEAFF
TGTGCCAGCAGCCACATGGACAGAACCTGGGGCACTGAAGCTTTCTTT
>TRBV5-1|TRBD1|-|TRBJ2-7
CASSSGTGTNEQYF
TGCGCCAGCAGCTCCGGGACAGGGACGAATGAGCAGTACTTC
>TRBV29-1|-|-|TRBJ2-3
CSVSKGGTDTQYF
TGCAGCGTTTCTAAGGGGGGCACAGATACGCAGTATTTT
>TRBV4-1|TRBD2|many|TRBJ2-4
CASSQHLAGGRAKNIQYF
TGCGCCAGCAGCCAACATCTTGCGGGCGGGAGGGCCAAAAACATTCAGTACTTC
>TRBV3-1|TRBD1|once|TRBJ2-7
CASSHPTGIANEQYF
TGTGCCAGCAGCCACCCGACAGGGATAGCGAACGAGCAGTACTTC
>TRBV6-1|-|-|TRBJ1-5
CASSRGPSAGGSNQPQHF
TGTGCCAGCAGCCGTGGCCCATCCGCAGGAGGGAGCAATCAGCCCCAGCATTTT
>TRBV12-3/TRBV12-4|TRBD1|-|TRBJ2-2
CASSRQGTGELFF
TGTGCCAGCAGTCGACAGGGAACCGGGGAGCTGTTTTTT
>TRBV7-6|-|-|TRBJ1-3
CASSLGGGPGNTIYF
TGTGCCAGCAGCTTAGGGGGTGGCCCCGGAAACACCATATATTTT
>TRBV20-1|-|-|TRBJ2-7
CSARVTPFSYNEQYF
TGCAGTGCTAGAGTCACCCCTTTTTCCTACAATGAGCAGTACTTC
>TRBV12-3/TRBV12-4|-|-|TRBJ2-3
CASREQFRADTQYF
TGTGCCAGCAGGGAGCAGTTCAGAGCAGATACGCAGTATTTT
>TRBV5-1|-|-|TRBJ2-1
CASSRSKGVDNEQFF
TGCGCCAGCAGCCGGTCGAAGGGAGTGGATAATGAGCAGTTCTTC
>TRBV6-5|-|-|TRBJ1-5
CASNGRERNQPQHF
TGTGCCAGCAATGGCAGGGAGAGGAATCAGCCCCAGCATTTT
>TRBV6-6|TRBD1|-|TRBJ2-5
CASPPGQGAERETQYF
TGTGCCAGCCCCCCCGGACAGGGGGCTGAACGGGAGACCCAGTACTTC
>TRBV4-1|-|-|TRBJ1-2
CASSPTGTLSNYGYTF
TGCGCCAGCAGCCCCACCGGGACACTGTCTAACTATGGCTACACCTTC
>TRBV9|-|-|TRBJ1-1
CASSVYSMNTEAFF
TGTGCCAGCAGCGTATACAGCATGAACACTGAAGCTTTCTTT
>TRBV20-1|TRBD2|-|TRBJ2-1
CSALKGGGSPDEQFF
TGCAGTGCTCTAAAGGGTGGCGGGAGCCCCGATGAGCAGTTCTTC
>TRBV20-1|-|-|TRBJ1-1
CSASQGMTTEAFF
TGCAGTGCCTCACAGGGAATGACCACTGAAGCTTTCTTT
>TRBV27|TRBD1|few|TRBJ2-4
CASSFGTGENIQYF
TGTGCCAGCAGTTTCGGGACAGGGGAAAACATTCAGTACTTC
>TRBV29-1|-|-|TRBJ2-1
CSGSSSYNEQFF
TGCAGCGGGTCTAGCTCCTACAATGAGCAGTTCTTC
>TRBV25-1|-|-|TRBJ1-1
CAVRRDTEAFF
TGTGCCGTCCGTAGGGACACTGAAGCTTTCTTT
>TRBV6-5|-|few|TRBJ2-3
CASSYGVTDTQYF
TGTGCCAGCAGTTACGGGGTCACAGATACGCAGTATTTT
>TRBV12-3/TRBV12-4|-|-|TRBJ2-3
CASSSPITRGHKSTDTQYF
TGTGCCAGCAGCTCACCAATTACTCGGGGACACAAGAGTACAGATACGCAGTATTTT
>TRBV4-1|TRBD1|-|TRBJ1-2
CASSQRDSSNYGYTF
TGCGCCAGCAGCCAAAGGGACAGTAGCAACTATGGCTACACCTTC
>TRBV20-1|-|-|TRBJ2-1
CSAPRGGGASWAENEQFF
TGCAGTGCCCCCCGGGGAGGAGGAGCTAGCTGGGCTGAAAATGAGCAGTTCTTC
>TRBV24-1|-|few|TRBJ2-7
CATRAGAAKYEQYF
TGTGCCACCCGTGCAGGGGCAGCGAAGTACGAGCAGTACTTC
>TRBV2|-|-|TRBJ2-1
CASRDKDGSSYNEQFF
TGTGCCAGCAGGGATAAAGACGGGAGCTCCTACAATGAGCAGTTCTTC
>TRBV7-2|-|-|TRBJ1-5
CASSLARLEPQHF
TGTGCCAGCAGCTTAGCGCGGTTGGAGCCCCAGCATTTT
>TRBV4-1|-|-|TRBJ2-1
CASSLGTFSYNEQFF
TGCGCCAGCAGCCTCGGGACATTTTCCTACAATGAGCAGTTCTTC
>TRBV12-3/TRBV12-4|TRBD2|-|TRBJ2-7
CASSLSTPSGTTSYEQYF
TGTGCCAGCAGTTTAAGTACTCCTAGCGGGACTACGTCCTACGAGCAGTACTTC
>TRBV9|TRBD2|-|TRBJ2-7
CASSVGSSGPYEEQYF
TGTGCCAGCAGCGTAGGGTCTAGCGGGCCCTATGAGGAGCAGTACTTC
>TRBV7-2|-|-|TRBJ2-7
CASSLAGRGRTHYEQYF
TGTGCCAGCAGCTTAGCGGGCAGGGGTAGGACCCACTACGAGCAGTACTTC
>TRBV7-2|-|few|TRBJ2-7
CASSPSRVGYEQYF
TGTGCCAGCAGCCCGAGTCGGGTTGGCTACGAGCAGTACTTC
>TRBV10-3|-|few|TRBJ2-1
CAISEDRDEQFF
TGTGCCATCAGTGAGGACCGGGATGAGCAGTTCTTC
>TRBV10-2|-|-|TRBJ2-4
CASLEREQYF
TGCGCCAGCTTGGAAAGGGAGCAGTACTTC
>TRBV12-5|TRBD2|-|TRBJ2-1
CASGGAGLVVIEKYNEQFF
TGTGCTAGTGGCGGGGCTGGACTAGTTGTAATCGAAAAATACAATGAGCAGTTCTTC